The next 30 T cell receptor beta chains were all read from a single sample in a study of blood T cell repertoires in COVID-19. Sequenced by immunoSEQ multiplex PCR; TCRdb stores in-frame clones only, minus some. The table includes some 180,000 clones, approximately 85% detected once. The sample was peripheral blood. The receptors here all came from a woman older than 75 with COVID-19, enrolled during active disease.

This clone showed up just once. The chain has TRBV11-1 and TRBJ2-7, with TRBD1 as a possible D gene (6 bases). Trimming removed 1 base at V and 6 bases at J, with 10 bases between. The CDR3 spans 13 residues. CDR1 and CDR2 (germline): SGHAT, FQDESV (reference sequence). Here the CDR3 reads CASSLDRVFEQYF. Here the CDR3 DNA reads TGTGCCAGCAGCTTAGACAGGGTTTTCGAGCAGTACTTC.

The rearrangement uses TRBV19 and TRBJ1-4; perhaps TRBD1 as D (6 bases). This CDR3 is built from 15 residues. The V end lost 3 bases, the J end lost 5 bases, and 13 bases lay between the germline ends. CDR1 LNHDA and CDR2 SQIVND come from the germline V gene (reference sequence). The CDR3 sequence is CASSITQGLNEKLFF. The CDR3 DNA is TGTGCCAGTAGTATCACACAGGGCCTGAATGAAAAACTGTTTTTT.

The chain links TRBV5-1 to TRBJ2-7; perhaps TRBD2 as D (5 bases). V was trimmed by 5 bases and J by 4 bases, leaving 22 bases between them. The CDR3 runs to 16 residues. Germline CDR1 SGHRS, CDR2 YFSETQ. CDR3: CASSSDYRAGVYEQYF. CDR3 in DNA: TGCGCCAGCAGTTCCGACTACCGGGCTGGGGTATACGAGCAGTACTTC.

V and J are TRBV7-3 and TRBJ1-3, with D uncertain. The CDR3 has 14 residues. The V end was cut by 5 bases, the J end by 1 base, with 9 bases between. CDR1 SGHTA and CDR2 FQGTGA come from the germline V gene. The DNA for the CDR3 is TGTGCCAGCAGCGCCCCCGGGTCTGGAAACACCATATATTTT. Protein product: CASSAPGSGNTIYF.

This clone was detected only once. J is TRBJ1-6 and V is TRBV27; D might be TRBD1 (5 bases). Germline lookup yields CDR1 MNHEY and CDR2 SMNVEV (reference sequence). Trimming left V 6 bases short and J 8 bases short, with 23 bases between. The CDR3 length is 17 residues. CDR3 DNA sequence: TGTGCCAGCAGCCCCATTCTCCGGGGGAAGTGGGATTCACCCCTCCACTTT. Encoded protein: CASSPILRGKWDSPLHF.

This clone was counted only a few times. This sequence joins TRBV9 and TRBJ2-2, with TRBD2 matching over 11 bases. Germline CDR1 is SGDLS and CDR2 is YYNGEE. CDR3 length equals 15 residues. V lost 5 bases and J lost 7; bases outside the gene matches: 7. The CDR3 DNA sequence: TGTGCCAGCAGTGCTAGACTAGCGGGACACGGGGAGCTGTTTTTT. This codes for CASSARLAGHGELFF.

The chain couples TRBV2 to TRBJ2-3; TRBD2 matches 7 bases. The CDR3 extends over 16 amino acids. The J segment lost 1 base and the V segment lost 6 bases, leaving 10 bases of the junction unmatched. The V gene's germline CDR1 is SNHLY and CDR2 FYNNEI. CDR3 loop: CASRIGLAVGTDTQYF. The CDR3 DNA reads TGTGCCAGCAGGATCGGGCTAGCGGTAGGCACAGATACGCAGTATTTT.

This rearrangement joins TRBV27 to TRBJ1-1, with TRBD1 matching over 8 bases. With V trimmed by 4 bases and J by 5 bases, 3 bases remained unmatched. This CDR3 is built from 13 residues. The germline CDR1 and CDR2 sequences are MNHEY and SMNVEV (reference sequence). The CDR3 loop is CASSYRGLTEAFF. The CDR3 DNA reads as TGTGCCAGCAGTTACAGGGGGTTGACTGAAGCTTTCTTT.

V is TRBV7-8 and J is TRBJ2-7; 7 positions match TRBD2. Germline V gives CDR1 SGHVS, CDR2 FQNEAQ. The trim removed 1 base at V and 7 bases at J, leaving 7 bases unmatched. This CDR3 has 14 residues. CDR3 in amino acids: CASSLVATGGEQYF. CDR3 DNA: TGTGCCAGCAGCTTAGTGGCGACCGGGGGGGAGCAGTACTTC.

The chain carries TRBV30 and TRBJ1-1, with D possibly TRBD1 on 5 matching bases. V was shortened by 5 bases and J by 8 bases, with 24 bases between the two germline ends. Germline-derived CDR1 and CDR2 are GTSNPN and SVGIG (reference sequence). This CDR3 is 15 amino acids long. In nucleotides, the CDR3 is TGTGCCTGGCGCTTGCCCTGGTCAGTGGAGGGGGAAGCTTTCTTT. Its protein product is CAWRLPWSVEGEAFF.

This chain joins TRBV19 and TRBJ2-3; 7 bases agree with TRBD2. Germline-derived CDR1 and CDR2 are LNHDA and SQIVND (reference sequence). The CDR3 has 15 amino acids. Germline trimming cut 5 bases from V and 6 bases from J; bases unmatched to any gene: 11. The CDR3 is CASSSNWDYSDTQYF. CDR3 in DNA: TGTGCCAGTAGTTCGAATTGGGACTACTCGGATACGCAGTATTTT.

The CDR3: CATSDPGSPLHF. CDR3 DNA: TGTGCCACCAGTGACCCAGGATCACCCCTCCACTTT. J is TRBJ1-6 and V is TRBV24-1; no clear D. V was pared by 4 bases and J by 10 bases, with 7 bases between. CDR1 and CDR2 (germline): KGHDR, SFDVKD. The CDR3 is made up of 12 amino acids.

CDR3 amino acids: CASSTLEGASGANVLTF. The DNA of the CDR3 is TGTGCCAGTAGTACATTGGAGGGGGCCTCTGGGGCCAACGTCCTGACTTTC. V and J are TRBV19 and TRBJ2-6; the D gene is possibly TRBD1 (7 bases). This CDR3 is 17 amino acids long. Deletions cut 4 bases from V and 0 bases from J, with 13 bases between. The V gene's germline CDR1 is LNHDA and CDR2 SQIVND (reference sequence).

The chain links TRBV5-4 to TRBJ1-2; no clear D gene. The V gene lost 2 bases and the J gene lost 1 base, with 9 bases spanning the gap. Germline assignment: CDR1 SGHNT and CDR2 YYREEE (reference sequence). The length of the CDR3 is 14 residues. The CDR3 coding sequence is TGTGCCAGCAGCTTTCCAGAATTTAACTATGGCTACACCTTC. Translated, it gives CASSFPEFNYGYTF.

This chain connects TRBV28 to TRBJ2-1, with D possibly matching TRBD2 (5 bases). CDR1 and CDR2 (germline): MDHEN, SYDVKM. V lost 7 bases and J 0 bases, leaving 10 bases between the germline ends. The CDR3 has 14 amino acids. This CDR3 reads CASNRGYSYNEQFF. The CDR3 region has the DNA TGTGCCAGCAACAGAGGGTACTCCTACAATGAGCAGTTCTTC.

The CDR3 DNA sequence: TGCGCCAGCAGTCAATCAACCCAGGGGGTAGCCAAAAACATTCAGTACTTC. This codes for CASSQSTQGVAKNIQYF. This chain links TRBV23-1 with TRBJ2-4; 7 nucleotides match TRBD1. TRBV23-1 is labeled an ORF, and its function is uncertain. The CDR3 contains 17 residues. V lost 0 bases and J lost 0; bases outside the gene matches: 5.

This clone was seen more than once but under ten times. The CDR3 nucleotides are TGCGCCAGCAGCTCGACAGGAGACACTGAAGCTTTCTTT. Protein sequence: CASSSTGDTEAFF. This chain uses TRBV5-1 with TRBJ1-1; D perhaps matches TRBD1 (6 bases). Trimming left V 3 bases short and J 3 bases short, with 9 bases between. The CDR3 runs 13 residues. Germline V gene sequence: CDR1 SGHRS, CDR2 YFSETQ.

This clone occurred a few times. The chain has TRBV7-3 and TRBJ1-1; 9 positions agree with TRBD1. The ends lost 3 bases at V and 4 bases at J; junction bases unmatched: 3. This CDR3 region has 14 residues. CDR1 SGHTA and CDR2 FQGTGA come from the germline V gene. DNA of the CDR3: TGTGCCAGCAGCTTGACAGGGGGAGTCACTGAAGCTTTCTTT. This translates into CASSLTGGVTEAFF.

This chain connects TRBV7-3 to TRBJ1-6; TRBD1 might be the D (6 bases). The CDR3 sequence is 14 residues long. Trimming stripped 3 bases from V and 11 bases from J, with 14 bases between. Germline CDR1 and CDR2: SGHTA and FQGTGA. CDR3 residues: CASSFGTNGAPLHF. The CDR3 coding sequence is TGTGCCAGCAGCTTCGGGACAAACGGCGCACCCCTCCACTTT.

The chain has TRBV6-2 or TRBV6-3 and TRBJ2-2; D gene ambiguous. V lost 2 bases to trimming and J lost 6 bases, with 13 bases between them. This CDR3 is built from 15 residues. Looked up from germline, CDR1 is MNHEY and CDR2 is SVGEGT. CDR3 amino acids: CASSYRQQFAGELFF. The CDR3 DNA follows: TGTGCCAGCAGTTACCGACAACAGTTCGCCGGGGAGCTGTTTTTT.

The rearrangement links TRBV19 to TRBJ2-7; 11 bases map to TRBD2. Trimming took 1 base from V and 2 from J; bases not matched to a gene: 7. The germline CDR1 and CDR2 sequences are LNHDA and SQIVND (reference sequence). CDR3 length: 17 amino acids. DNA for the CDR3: TGTGCCAGTAGTATAGCACTAGCGGGAGTGCGTCCCTACGAGCAGTACTTC. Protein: CASSIALAGVRPYEQYF.

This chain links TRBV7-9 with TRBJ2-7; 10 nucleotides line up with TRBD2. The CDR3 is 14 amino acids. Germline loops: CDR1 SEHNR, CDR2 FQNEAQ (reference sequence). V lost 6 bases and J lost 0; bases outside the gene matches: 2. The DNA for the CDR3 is TGTGCCAGCAGATCTAGCGGGAGCTCCTACGAGCAGTACTTC. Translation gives CASRSSGSSYEQYF.

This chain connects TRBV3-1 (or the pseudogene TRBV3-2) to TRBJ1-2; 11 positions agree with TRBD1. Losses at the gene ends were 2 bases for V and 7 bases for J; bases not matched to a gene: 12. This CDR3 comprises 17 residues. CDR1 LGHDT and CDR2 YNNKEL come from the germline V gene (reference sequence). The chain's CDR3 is CASSQNAGTGGYVGYTF. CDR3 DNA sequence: TGTGCCAGCAGCCAAAACGCCGGGACAGGGGGTTATGTTGGCTACACCTTC.

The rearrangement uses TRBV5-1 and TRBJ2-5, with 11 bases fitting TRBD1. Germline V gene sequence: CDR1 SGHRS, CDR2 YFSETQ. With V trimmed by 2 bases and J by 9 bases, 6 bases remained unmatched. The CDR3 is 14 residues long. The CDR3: CASSFGDRGYPQYF. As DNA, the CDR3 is TGCGCCAGCAGCTTCGGGGACAGGGGGTATCCCCAGTACTTC.

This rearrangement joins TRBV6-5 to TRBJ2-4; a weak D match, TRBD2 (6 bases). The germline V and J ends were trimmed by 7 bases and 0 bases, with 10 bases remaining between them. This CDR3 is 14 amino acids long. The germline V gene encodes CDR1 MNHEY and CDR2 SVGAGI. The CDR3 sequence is CASMVGGAKNIQYF. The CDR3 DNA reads TGTGCCAGCATGGTGGGGGGAGCCAAAAACATTCAGTACTTC.

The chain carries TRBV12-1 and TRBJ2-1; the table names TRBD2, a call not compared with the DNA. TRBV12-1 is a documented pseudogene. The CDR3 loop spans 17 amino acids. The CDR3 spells CASSFHPTTSSYNEQFF. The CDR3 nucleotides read TGTGCCAGCAGCTTTCACCCGACTACGAGCTCCTACAATGAGCAGTTCTTC.

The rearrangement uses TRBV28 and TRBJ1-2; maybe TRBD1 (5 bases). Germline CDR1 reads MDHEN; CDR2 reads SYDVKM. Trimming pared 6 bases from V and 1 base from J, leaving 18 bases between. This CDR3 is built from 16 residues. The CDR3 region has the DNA TGTGCCAGCAGCCCCCCAGGGCGCCCCCTTAACTATGGCTACACCTTC. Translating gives CASSPPGRPLNYGYTF.

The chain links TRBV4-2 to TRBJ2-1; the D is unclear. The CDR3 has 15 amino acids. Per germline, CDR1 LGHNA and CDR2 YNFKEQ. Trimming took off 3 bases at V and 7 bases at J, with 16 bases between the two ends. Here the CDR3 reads CASSQSSSPRNEQFF. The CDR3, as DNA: TGTGCCAGCAGCCAGTCAAGCTCCCCCCGGAATGAGCAGTTCTTC.

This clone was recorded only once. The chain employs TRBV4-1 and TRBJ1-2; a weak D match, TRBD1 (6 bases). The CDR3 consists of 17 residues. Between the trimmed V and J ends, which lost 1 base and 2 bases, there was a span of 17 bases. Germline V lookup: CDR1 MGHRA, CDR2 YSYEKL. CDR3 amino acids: CASSQGRTYQGNYGYTF. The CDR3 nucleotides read TGCGCCAGCAGCCAAGGGAGGACGTATCAGGGGAACTATGGCTACACCTTC.

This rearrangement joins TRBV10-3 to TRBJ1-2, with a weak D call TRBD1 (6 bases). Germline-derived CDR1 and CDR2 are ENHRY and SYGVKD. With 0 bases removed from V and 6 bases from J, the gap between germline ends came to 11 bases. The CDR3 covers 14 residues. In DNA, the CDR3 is TGTGCCATCAGTGAGTCTGGGGACATCAATGGCTACACCTTC. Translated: CAISESGDINGYTF.